What follows are 25 T cell receptor beta chains derived from one specimen sequenced in a study of cytomegalovirus exposure and HLA in healthy donors (dated by TCRdb to 2016 to 2017). Library preparation used the immunoSEQ multiplex PCR assay. The multiplex PCR relied on a mix of 60 forward primers for TCR Vbeta segments and 13 reverse primers for TCR Jbeta segments. In its TCRdb copy, this immuneACCESS table keeps in-frame sequences only and misses some clones. Where compared with another copy, unresolved V genes explain less than half of these, and the others have no known cause. The table for this sample lists 170,000 or so clones; 75% to 85% of them were counted only once. In total, the top ten clones hold about 0.7% of the sample. The sequencing sample was made of PBMCs. All receptors derive from a boy between 5 and 17 years old in good health and CMV-seronegative.

This clone was observed once. The V and J genes are TRBV11-2 and TRBJ2-1; TRBD2 matches at 12 bases. CDR1 and CDR2 from the germline V gene are SGHAT and FQNNGV. V gave up 0 bases and J gave up 0 bases; unmatched junction bases: 9. The CDR3 loop spans 20 amino acids. The CDR3 spells CASSLDLAGGPSRSYNEQFF. The CDR3 DNA sequence: TGTGCCAGCAGCTTAGACCTAGCGGGAGGGCCCTCGCGCTCCTACAATGAGCAGTTCTTC.

The rearrangement uses TRBV30 and TRBJ2-5; 8 bases map to TRBD2. CDR3 length: 14 residues. Germline-derived CDR1 and CDR2 are GTSNPN and SVGIG (reference sequence). Trimming at V came to 2 bases and at J to 0 bases, leaving 2 bases not matched to a gene. The CDR3 protein is CAWSSGGDQETQYF. CDR3 sequence (DNA): TGTGCCTGGAGTTCCGGGGGGGACCAAGAGACCCAGTACTTC.

The chain recombines TRBV5-6 with TRBJ1-2; no reliable D call. Per germline, CDR1 SGHDT and CDR2 YYEEEE. The germline V and J ends were trimmed by 6 bases and 6 bases, with 18 bases remaining between them. CDR3 length equals 14 residues. The CDR3 loop reads CASNRGRLGHGYTF. The CDR3 DNA reads as TGTGCCAGCAACCGTGGCAGGCTGGGTCATGGCTACACCTTC.

This clone was observed a handful of times. The J gene is TRBJ2-6, the V gene TRBV19; 9 positions match TRBD1. The trim removed 3 bases at V and 4 bases at J, leaving 7 bases unmatched. CDR1 LNHDA and CDR2 SQIVND come from the germline V gene (reference sequence). The CDR3 runs 17 residues. This CDR3 is CASSMGTGNPGANVLTF. The CDR3 region has the DNA TGTGCCAGTAGTATGGGGACAGGGAATCCCGGGGCCAACGTCCTGACTTTC.

The table lists this clone with a few counts. The chain links TRBV4-1 to TRBJ1-2; the D is unclear. With 1 base removed from V and 3 bases from J, the gap between germline ends came to 12 bases. Germline lookup yields CDR1 MGHRA and CDR2 YSYEKL. CDR3 length: 15 residues. The CDR3 reads CASSQGPRIHYGYTF. The CDR3 nucleotides read TGCGCCAGCAGCCAAGGTCCCAGGATCCACTATGGCTACACCTTC.

The chain links TRBV14 to TRBJ2-3; a weak D match, TRBD1 (6 bases). Germline V lookup: CDR1 SGHDN, CDR2 FVKESK. V lost 4 bases and J 6 bases, leaving 17 bases between the germline ends. The CDR3 is 15 residues long. The CDR3: CASSPESGVADTQYF. The CDR3 DNA sequence: TGTGCCAGCAGCCCAGAATCAGGGGTAGCGGATACGCAGTATTTT.

The rearrangement joins TRBV7-3 to TRBJ2-3; D remains ambiguous. The CDR3 spans 11 residues. Between the trimmed V and J ends, which lost 5 bases and 6 bases, there was a span of 6 bases. Germline V lookup: CDR1 SGHTA, CDR2 FQGTGA. The CDR3 reads CASSNQDTQYF. The DNA of the CDR3 is TGTGCCAGCAGCAACCAGGATACGCAGTATTTT.

The V call is TRBV4-3, the J call TRBJ1-1, with D tentatively TRBD1 (6 bases). Germline V gene sequence: CDR1 LGHNA, CDR2 YSLEER. The CDR3 runs to 16 residues. V was cut by 2 bases and J by 1 base, with 14 bases left in between. The CDR3 loop reads CASSQHNRAENTEAFF. The CDR3 nucleotides read TGCGCCAGCAGCCAACATAACAGGGCTGAGAACACTGAAGCTTTCTTT.

V gene TRBV10-1 combines with J gene TRBJ2-5; unclear D gene. V lost 5 bases and J 2 bases, leaving 12 bases between the germline ends. This CDR3 region has 14 residues. The V gene's germline CDR1 is WNHNN and CDR2 SYGVQD (reference sequence). For the CDR3, the DNA is TGCGCCAGCAGTTTCGAGGTCGGTCAAGAGACCCAGTACTTC. As protein: CASSFEVGQETQYF.

V gene TRBV2 combines with J gene TRBJ1-3, with D perhaps matching TRBD1 (6 bases). The CDR3 runs 13 residues. Germline CDR1 SNHLY, CDR2 FYNNEI. Deletions cut 6 bases from V and 12 bases from J, with 18 bases between. CDR3 loop: CASSGTTGGSIYF. The CDR3 DNA is TGTGCCAGCAGCGGAACGACAGGAGGCAGCATATATTTT.

The V gene is TRBV27, the J gene TRBJ1-3; perhaps TRBD1 as D (6 bases). The CDR3 is 15 residues long. Germline CDR1 reads MNHEY; CDR2 reads SMNVEV (reference sequence). V was trimmed by 2 bases and J by 2 bases, leaving 10 bases between them. This CDR3 reads CASSLRRTAGNTIYF. Written as DNA, the CDR3 is TGTGCCAGCAGTTTACGGCGGACAGCTGGAAACACCATATATTTT.

V and J are TRBV9 and TRBJ2-3; D may be TRBD2 (6 bases). Trimming stripped 7 bases from V and 4 bases from J, with 13 bases between. The CDR3 is 13 residues long. The germline V gene encodes CDR1 SGDLS and CDR2 YYNGEE. The CDR3 DNA sequence: TGTGCCAGCGGGCCAGCGGGCCCAGATACGCAGTATTTT. Its protein is CASGPAGPDTQYF. Complete variable domain (other parts from reference TRBV9 and TRBJ2-3): DSGVTQTPKHLITATGQRVTLRCSPRSGDLSVYWYQQSLDQGLQFLIQYYNGEERAKGNILERFSAQQFPDLHSELNLSSLELGDSALYFCASGPAGPDTQYFGPGTRLTVL.

The chain is built from TRBV7-2 and TRBJ2-5; 8 bases are a match to TRBD2. Germline V gives CDR1 SGHTA, CDR2 FQGNSA. V dropped 8 bases and J dropped 5; count of bases not matched to a gene: 4. The CDR3 has 12 residues. CDR3 amino acids: CASREGLETQYF. The CDR3 DNA reads TGTGCCAGCCGGGAGGGCCTGGAGACCCAGTACTTC. The entire variable domain, with the rest obtained from reference TRBV7-2 and TRBJ2-5, is as follows: GAGVSQSPSNKVTEKGKDVELRCDPISGHTALYWYRQSLGQGLEFLIYFQGNSAPDKSGLPSDRFSAERTGGSVSTLTIQRTQQEDSAVYLCASREGLETQYFGPGTRLLVL.

CDR3 amino acids: CASSYGGAGVSYEQYF. For the CDR3, the DNA is TGTGCCAGCAGTTACGGAGGGGCAGGCGTCTCCTACGAGCAGTACTTC. The chain employs TRBV6-5 and TRBJ2-7, with a possible D match to TRBD2 (6 bases). Trimming removed 2 bases at V and 0 bases at J, with 14 bases between. From germline, CDR1 is MNHEY and CDR2 SVGAGI. The CDR3 runs 16 residues.

The chain uses TRBV10-3 and TRBJ1-2, with 8 bases lining up with TRBD1. The trim removed 4 bases at V and 8 bases at J, leaving 12 bases unmatched. The length of the CDR3 is 15 residues. Germline CDR1 and CDR2: ENHRY and SYGVKD. CDR3 in amino acids: CAISASIRGLRGYTF. CDR3 DNA: TGTGCCATCAGTGCGAGTATCAGGGGGCTGCGCGGCTACACCTTC.

This clone was counted a few times. This sequence joins TRBV27 and TRBJ2-1; perhaps TRBD1 as D (6 bases). The germline CDR1 and CDR2 sequences are MNHEY and SMNVEV (reference sequence). CDR3 length: 16 residues. With 5 bases removed from V and 1 base from J, the gap between germline ends came to 15 bases. The CDR3 loop is CASSHSGASSYNEQFF. The CDR3 DNA is TGTGCCAGCAGTCATTCAGGGGCATCGTCCTACAATGAGCAGTTCTTC.

The chain combines TRBV5-1 with TRBJ1-1, with 9 bases fitting TRBD1. Trimming at V came to 4 bases and at J to 10 bases, leaving 8 bases not matched to a gene. CDR1 is SGHRS, CDR2 YFSETQ, per germline. CDR3 length: 13 amino acids. Here the CDR3 reads CASSLGGGQGAFF. The CDR3 nucleotides are TGCGCCAGCAGCCTCGGGGGGGGACAGGGAGCTTTCTTT.

This chain links TRBV27 with TRBJ2-1; TRBD1 aligns across 10 bases. This CDR3 is 15 amino acids long. Losses at the gene ends were 4 bases for V and 2 bases for J; bases not matched to a gene: 2. From germline, CDR1 is MNHEY and CDR2 SMNVEV (reference sequence). The CDR3 region is CASSSGTGAYNEQFF. DNA of the CDR3: TGTGCCAGCAGTTCCGGGACAGGGGCCTACAATGAGCAGTTCTTC.

The CDR3 here is CASSVKDRVSFF. CDR3 sequence (DNA): TGTGCCAGTAGTGTCAAGGACAGGGTGTCTTTCTTT. This chain joins TRBV19 and TRBJ1-1, with TRBD1 identical over 8 bases. CDR3 size: 12 residues. J gave up 12 bases and V 5 bases, and 8 bases lay outside the gene matches. Germline values: CDR1 LNHDA, CDR2 SQIVND (reference sequence).

This clone was found once. The rearrangement joins TRBV9 to TRBJ1-4, with 8 bases identical to TRBD1. V gave up 4 bases and J gave up 5 bases; unmatched junction bases: 10. The CDR3 is 16 amino acids. CDR1 and CDR2 from the germline V gene are SGDLS and YYNGEE. CDR3 protein: CASSIGQGALNEKLFF. DNA of the CDR3: TGTGCCAGCAGCATCGGACAGGGTGCCCTGAATGAAAAACTGTTTTTT.

The chain uses TRBV4-1 and TRBJ2-7, with 7 bases aligning to TRBD2. Per the germline V gene, CDR1 is MGHRA and CDR2 is YSYEKL. V dropped 4 bases and J dropped 2; count of bases not matched to a gene: 2. The CDR3 is 13 amino acids. CDR3 loop: CASSLAGAYEQYF. DNA of the CDR3: TGCGCCAGCAGCCTGGCGGGGGCCTACGAGCAGTACTTC.

The gene calls are TRBV6-1 and TRBJ2-7, with 11 bases fitting TRBD2. After removal of 6 bases from V and 2 bases from J, the junction contained 6 bases not matched to a gene. The CDR3 spans 15 residues. Germline lookup yields CDR1 MNHNS and CDR2 SASEGT. The CDR3 sequence: CASRTLAGGTYEQYF. CDR3 DNA: TGTGCCAGCAGAACCCTAGCGGGGGGAACCTACGAGCAGTACTTC.

The V gene is TRBV6-5, the J gene TRBJ2-3, with 8 bases fitting TRBD2. Per germline, CDR1 MNHEY and CDR2 SVGAGI. Trimming removed 2 bases from V and 5 bases from J; junction bases left unmatched: 3. The CDR3 extends over 14 amino acids. CDR3 residues: CASSYVAGQDTQYF. CDR3 DNA sequence: TGTGCCAGCAGTTACGTAGCGGGGCAAGATACGCAGTATTTT.

The gene calls are TRBV6-1 and TRBJ1-5; possibly TRBD1 for D (6 bases). Looked up from germline, CDR1 is MNHNS and CDR2 is SASEGT. Trimming took 5 bases from V and 4 from J, leaving 12 bases between them. The CDR3 contains 14 residues. Here the CDR3 DNA reads TGTGCCAGCAGTACTGCACAGGGAAATCAGCCCCAGCATTTT. It yields the protein CASSTAQGNQPQHF.

The DNA of the CDR3 is TGTGCCAGCAGCCGAAACAGGGGGCTAGGGAATGAAAAACTGTTTTTT. It is translated as CASSRNRGLGNEKLFF. The V gene is TRBV14, the J gene TRBJ1-4, with 9 bases matching TRBD1. The junction had 8 bases not matched to a gene; V was cut back by 4 bases and J by 5 bases. The CDR3 runs to 16 residues. Per germline, CDR1 SGHDN and CDR2 FVKESK.